This T cell receptor (beta chain) was sequenced during a study of blood T cells in healthy people across ages. Comments on this clonotype: Its antigen is unidentified.

Together with a sample-barcoded 5' primer, a J-beta primer mix was included in a second PCR lasting roughly 7 to 11 cycles. TCRdb fed the 5' RACE reads into MiXCR, producing one record per CDR3 protein. The table lists around 820,000 distinct CDR3 sequences, approximately 25% of them singletons. V lost 3 bases and J lost 8, with 10 bases in between. The CDR3 has 12 amino acids. CDR1 is MNHEY and CDR2 is SMNVEV in the germline V gene (reference sequence). Study findings and constraints: The CMV status of each donor remained undetermined, and this could have confounded shifts in expanded clonotypes.

This same sample was also part of a study on T cells of mothers and their children. That work states: A second PCR was performed with the M1S primer. This primer added sample barcodes and 2-4 random nucleotides.

This TCR was sampled from a boy aged 10-17 years in good health. Sequences were obtained from blood. This chain connects TRBV27 to TRBJ1-1; TRBD1 might be the D (6 bases). For the CDR3, the DNA is TGTGCCAGCAGTTTTTCAGGGGCCGAAGCTTTCTTT. This translates into CASSFSGAEAFF.